This T cell receptor (beta chain) derives from a study of Graves' ophthalmopathy and Graves' hyperthyroidism. Study summary: Hyperthyroidism qualified as stable when ophthalmopathy did not develop within 18 months of follow-up.

Study observations and caveats: Blood also carried most expanded thyroid clonotypes exceeding 0.001 frequency.

Participants with hyperthyroidism, aged 18 to 65, were newly diagnosed with under 2 months' duration. Patients were excluded if they had other autoimmune diseases or uncontrolled infections, and likewise if pregnancy or lactation applied. Transcripts of RNA were the source for amplifying TCR beta CDR3 regions. An initial RT-PCR round employing HTBI primers preceded a second-round multiplex PCR. From the multiplex PCR reads, TCRdb called clonotypes with MiXCR, one entry per CDR3 protein. There are approximately 1.2 million distinct CDR3 sequences in the sample; about two fifths occur only once, and around 10% lies in the top ten. V was shortened by 7 bases and J by 8 bases, with 14 bases between the two germline ends. Germline CDR1 MDHEN, CDR2 SYDVKM. CDR3 size: 13 residues. For this clonotype: Its antigen is not identified.

The chain carries TRBV28 and TRBJ1-4; no definite D call. The sequenced material came from peripheral blood or thyroid tissue (not recorded which). The TCR comes from an adult man with Graves' hyperthyroidism. The CDR3 DNA sequence: TGTGCCAGCAACGCTGCGCGATACGAAAAACTGTTTTTT. Its protein product is CASNAARYEKLFF.